This is a list of T cell receptor beta chains from one sample in a study of blood T cell repertoires in COVID-19. Using immunoSEQ multiplex PCR, the repertoire was profiled, and TCRdb retains in-frame clones only, with some absent. Of 450,000 or so clones listed, 89% are singletons. Specimen: peripheral blood. These receptors all come from a man aged 18 to 29 with COVID-19, enrolled during active disease. Both conserved end residues are part of each CDR3. D genes are given only for firm matches. Clone size is given for some rows only: seen once, a few or many times, or a class if the clone is expanded.

DNA | CDR3 | D | size | J | V | length
TGTGCCAGCAGTAAAACAGGGGAACATGGCTACACCTTC | CASSKTGEHGYTF | TRBD1 | once | TRBJ1-2 | TRBV6-2/TRBV6-3 | 13
TGTGCCAGCAGTGAAGCGCGTGGGGGGGGGCCACGAGATACGCAGTATTTT | CASSEARGGGPRDTQYF | NA | NA | TRBJ2-3 | TRBV6-1 | 17
TGTGCCTGGACCCCATCCTATAACAGGGGCCAGGGAAACGAGCAGTACTTC | CAWTPSYNRGQGNEQYF | TRBD1 | NA | TRBJ2-7 | TRBV30 | 17
TGTGCCAGCAGCGCCATCCAGGGGATGGGTCAAGAGACCCAGTACTTC | CASSAIQGMGQETQYF | NA | NA | TRBJ2-5 | TRBV7-6 | 16
TGTGCCAGTCAAGATACTACAAGAGACTCTGGAAACACCATATATTTT | CASQDTTRDSGNTIYF | NA | NA | TRBJ1-3 | TRBV19 | 16
TGTGCCAGTCGTGAAGGGACTATAGATCGCACAGATACGCAGTATTTT | CASREGTIDRTDTQYF | TRBD2 | NA | TRBJ2-3 | TRBV19 | 16
TGCAGCGTTGATGGGTTGTGGGTAGCGGGAGGGGGCCAAGAGACCCAGTACTTC | CSVDGLWVAGGGQETQYF | TRBD2 | NA | TRBJ2-5 | TRBV29-1 | 18
TGTGCCAGCAGCACCGGACAGGGCATGGGTGAGCAGTTCTTC | CASSTGQGMGEQFF | TRBD1 | NA | TRBJ2-1 | TRBV7-2 | 14
TGCAGCGGCGGACTGAAGGGTATCCAGTACTTC | CSGGLKGIQYF | NA | NA | TRBJ2-5 | TRBV29-1 | 11
TGTGCCAGCAGTCTTAGCGGGAGGGATGGAGAGACCCAGTACTTC | CASSLSGRDGETQYF | TRBD2 | NA | TRBJ2-5 | TRBV27 | 15
TGTGCCAGCAGCCTATCACGGGGGGCCTCCTACAATGAGCAGTTCTTC | CASSLSRGASYNEQFF | NA | once | TRBJ2-1 | TRBV7-9 | 16
TGCGCCAGCAGCCCCCAAGAAGGGGGAGAAAAACTGTTTTTT | CASSPQEGGEKLFF | NA | NA | TRBJ1-4 | TRBV5-1 | 14
TGTGCCAGCAGCTGGGGGGGTTCTGGAAACACCATATATTTT | CASSWGGSGNTIYF | NA | NA | TRBJ1-3 | TRBV11-2 | 14
TGTGCCAGCAGCTTTAGAACAGGGGGAGAAAAACTGTTTTTT | CASSFRTGGEKLFF | TRBD1 | once | TRBJ1-4 | TRBV7-6 | 14
TGCGCCAGCGGTACCGCGGGGACAGGCAACACTGAAGCTTTCTTT | CASGTAGTGNTEAFF | TRBD1 | NA | TRBJ1-1 | TRBV5-1 | 15
TGCAGTGCTAGTCCGAATATCGGGGCCCAGTACTTC | CSASPNIGAQYF | NA | NA | TRBJ2-5 | TRBV20-1 | 12
TGTGCCAGTAGTATAGACGGCAGGAGGACTGAAGCTTTCTTT | CASSIDGRRTEAFF | NA | NA | TRBJ1-1 | TRBV19 | 14
TGTGCCAGAAGCTTGGTCGAGGGATCTAAGCCCCAGCATTTT | CARSLVEGSKPQHF | NA | NA | TRBJ1-5 | TRBV5-3 | 14
TGCGCCAGCAGCCTTAGCGGGGGGGCGACGGATACGCAGTATTTT | CASSLSGGATDTQYF | TRBD2 | NA | TRBJ2-3 | TRBV5-1 | 15
TGTGCCAGTAGAAAAACCGGGAGCCTGGAAATCTATGGCTACACCTTC | CASRKTGSLEIYGYTF | NA | NA | TRBJ1-2 | TRBV19 | 16